The 25 T cell receptor beta chains reported below all come from one sample, sequenced in a study of CD8+ T cells in alopecia areata. In the case of four to six patients, the CD4+ cells were sorted into CD25+CD127- cells. RNA extraction and reverse transcription yielded cDNA as sequencing template. Some clones are missing from TCRdb's copy, which holds only in-frame ones; the method was immunoSEQ multiplex PCR. The table has 30,000 to 45,000 clones, nearly 55% seen once. Material: CD4+ Tregs sorted from blood. Every receptor here comes from a human donor with alopecia areata.

V gene TRBV5-1 combines with J gene TRBJ2-5; tentative D call: TRBD1 (5 bases). CDR1 SGHRS and CDR2 YFSETQ come from the germline V gene. The CDR3 consists of 16 residues. Trimming shortened V by 2 bases and J by 1 base, and 15 bases separated the two germline ends. DNA for the CDR3: TGCGCCAGCAGCTTAGGGGCCCGCAGGGCCCAAGAGACCCAGTACTTC. It codes for CASSLGARRAQETQYF.

This clone was counted only a few times. The chain employs TRBV10-2 and TRBJ2-3; 9 bases agree with TRBD2. J gave up 9 bases and V 7 bases, and 11 bases lay outside the gene matches. The CDR3 consists of 14 residues. Per germline, CDR1 WSHSY and CDR2 SAAADI. The CDR3 protein is CASTMTSGPRTQYF. CDR3 DNA: TGCGCCAGCACGATGACTAGCGGCCCACGAACGCAGTATTTT.

In its sample, this clone was seen a few times. One end of the junction is discordant with germline, which a read error may explain. The chain recombines TRBV29-1 with TRBJ2-7; 9 bases agree with TRBD1. The CDR3 sequence is 14 residues long. The germline V gene has CDR1 SQVTM and CDR2 ANQGSEA. The chain's CDR3 is CSVEGQGSSYEQYF. CDR3 nucleotides: TGCAGCGTCGAAGGACAGGGGAGCTCCTACGAGCAGTACTTC.

The chain recombines TRBV7-9 with TRBJ1-4; D gene uncertain. This CDR3 has 13 amino acids. The germline gives CDR1 SEHNR, CDR2 FQNEAQ (reference sequence). The V and J ends lost 4 bases and 14 bases respectively, with 17 bases between them. CDR3 bases: TGTGCCAGCAGCTCCCCCCTAACCATTAGCCTGTTTTTT. As protein: CASSSPLTISLFF.

This clone was seen once. As DNA, the CDR3 is TGCGCCAGCAGCTCGGACTTCCTTAGCACAGATACGCAGTATTTT. This translates into CASSSDFLSTDTQYF. The chain employs TRBV5-1 and TRBJ2-3, with D perhaps matching TRBD2 (5 bases). V dropped 3 bases and J dropped 0 bases, with 11 bases sitting between them. The CDR3 length is 15 residues. Germline V gene lookup returns CDR1 SGHRS and CDR2 YFSETQ.

In this sample, this clone turned up a few times. The genes are TRBV7-2 and TRBJ2-1; 7 nucleotides align to TRBD2. The V segment lost 3 bases and the J segment 4 bases; nucleotides outside the gene matches: 6. The CDR3 has 15 amino acids. CDR1 and CDR2 from the germline V gene are SGHTA and FQGNSA. CDR3 nucleotide sequence: TGTGCCAGCAGCTTGAGTAGCGGGTCATACAATGAGCAGTTCTTC. Translated, it gives CASSLSSGSYNEQFF.

The chain couples TRBV18 to TRBJ1-2; TRBD1 is a possible D gene (5 bases). The length of the CDR3 is 13 residues. V lost 6 bases, J lost 6 bases, and 14 bases lay in between. The germline V gene encodes CDR1 KGHSH and CDR2 LQKENI. The CDR3 here is CASSAGTADGYTF. The CDR3, as DNA: TGTGCCAGCTCGGCCGGGACCGCCGATGGCTACACCTTC.

The chain uses TRBV6-6 and TRBJ2-2, with D unresolved. The CDR3 totals 16 residues. The germline V gene has CDR1 MNHNY and CDR2 SVGAGI (reference sequence). V was cut by 2 bases and J by 3 bases, with 13 bases left in between. The CDR3 nucleotides read TGTGCCAGCAGTTACCAGCGCATTCCAGACACCGGGGAGCTGTTTTTT. Translating gives CASSYQRIPDTGELFF.

This chain connects TRBV7-2 to TRBJ2-5, with 11 bases identical to TRBD2. The CDR3 covers 16 residues. With V trimmed by 5 bases and J by 5 bases, 10 bases remained unmatched. CDR1 is SGHTA, CDR2 FQGNSA, per germline. CDR3 in amino acids: CASSAETSGTGETQYF. The CDR3 region has the DNA TGTGCCAGCAGCGCAGAGACTAGCGGGACGGGTGAGACCCAGTACTTC.

The genes are TRBV4-3 and TRBJ2-4; D perhaps matches TRBD1 (6 bases). The CDR3 is 14 residues long. Germline V gene data show CDR1 as LGHNA and CDR2 as YSLEER. Trimming took off 2 bases at V and 10 bases at J, with 15 bases between the two ends. Written as DNA, the CDR3 is TGCGCCAGCAGCCAACCCGTCAGAGGGGGAATTCAGTACTTC. It specifies CASSQPVRGGIQYF.

By its share, this clone is medium-sized. This chain joins TRBV28 and TRBJ1-1, with D perhaps matching TRBD1 (5 bases). The germline CDR1 and CDR2 sequences are MDHEN and SYDVKM. CDR3 length: 16 amino acids. DNA for the CDR3: TGTGCAATAACAGGATCCCGCACCATCATGAACACTGAAGCTTTCTTT. Protein: CAITGSRTIMNTEAFF.

The chain is built from TRBV5-1 and TRBJ1-1; D is unresolved. Germline V lookup: CDR1 SGHRS, CDR2 YFSETQ. The CDR3 contains 13 residues. V lost 5 bases to trimming and J lost 1 base, with 9 bases between them. CDR3 DNA sequence: TGCGCCAGCAGGGGGAAAGGGAACACTGAAGCTTTCTTT. Residues: CASRGKGNTEAFF.

The J gene is TRBJ2-1, the V gene TRBV14; no clear D. Germline V gene lookup returns CDR1 SGHDN and CDR2 FVKESK. V lost 1 base and J lost 5, with 9 bases in between. CDR3 length: 14 residues. DNA of the CDR3: TGTGCCAGCAGCCAAGGGATGTCCCACAATGAGCAGTTCTTC. This gives the protein CASSQGMSHNEQFF.

This clone counts as large. The chain recombines TRBV19 with TRBJ1-1, with D unclear. Deletions cut 0 bases from V and 8 bases from J, with 10 bases between. This CDR3 has 13 amino acids. Germline V gene data show CDR1 as LNHDA and CDR2 as SQIVND (reference sequence). DNA of the CDR3: TGTGCCAGTAGTATAGATCGCCGTCCCGAAGCTTTCTTT. Translated, it gives CASSIDRRPEAFF.

This clone has just a few counts. The chain links TRBV7-6 to TRBJ1-1; D possibly corresponds to TRBD1 (5 bases). CDR3 length equals 13 residues. V shed 0 bases and J shed 6 bases, with 8 bases lying between them. Germline CDR1 SGHVS, CDR2 FNYEAQ. CDR3 in DNA: TGTGCCAGCAGCTTAGCGGTGACAGCTGAAGCTTTCTTT. It translates to CASSLAVTAEAFF.

The chain is built from TRBV12-5 and TRBJ2-1; D is possibly TRBD1 (7 bases). This CDR3 has 13 residues. V shed 7 bases and J shed 8 bases, with 15 bases lying between them. The germline V gene has CDR1 LGHNT and CDR2 FRNRAP. This chain's CDR3 is CASARTGGYEQFF. DNA of the CDR3: TGTGCTAGTGCTCGGACAGGAGGGTATGAGCAGTTCTTC.

This chain links TRBV7-2 with TRBJ1-4, with 10 bases fitting TRBD1. J lost 8 bases, V lost 3 bases, and 9 bases had no gene match. This CDR3 spans 16 amino acids. Germline CDR1 SGHTA, CDR2 FQGNSA. CDR3 nucleotides: TGTGCCAGCAGCTTTTCCGGGACAGGGGTTTGGGAAAAACTGTTTTTT. As protein: CASSFSGTGVWEKLFF.

This chain connects TRBV28 to TRBJ2-7, with a possible D match to TRBD2 (7 bases). The CDR3 length is 13 residues. Germline CDR1 is MDHEN and CDR2 is SYDVKM. Trimming cost V 8 bases and J 6 bases, with 17 bases left between them. The CDR3, as DNA: TGTGCCAGCGAAGGCGGAGGGGGGGGCGAGCAGTACTTC. It specifies CASEGGGGGEQYF.

This clone showed up just a few times. The chain is built from TRBV9 and TRBJ2-5; no clear D gene. Germline loops: CDR1 SGDLS, CDR2 YYNGEE. The CDR3 extends over 13 amino acids. Trimming removed 0 bases at V and 5 bases at J, with 8 bases between. In DNA, the CDR3 is TGTGCCAGCAGCGTAGGCCAGCGTGAGACCCAGTACTTC. It yields the protein CASSVGQRETQYF.

In DNA, the CDR3 is TGCGCCACTAGGGACTCCTATAATTCACCCCTCCACTTT. Its protein product is CATRDSYNSPLHF. This chain joins TRBV5-1 and TRBJ1-6; D is unresolved. Per the germline V gene, CDR1 is SGHRS and CDR2 is YFSETQ. V was cut by 9 bases and J by 0 bases, with 7 bases left in between. The CDR3 has 13 residues.

Judged by abundance, this clone is medium-sized. The rearrangement joins TRBV7-3 to TRBJ2-7, with 8 bases fitting TRBD1. The CDR3 spans 13 residues. V lost 0 bases, J lost 5 bases, and 0 bases stayed unmatched. Germline CDR1 SGHTA, CDR2 FQGTGA. The CDR3 DNA reads as TGTGCCAGCAGCTTAACGGGACAGGACGAGCAGTACTTC. Its translation is CASSLTGQDEQYF.

V usage is TRBV7-9 and J usage is TRBJ2-3; D is unresolved. Germline CDR1 reads SEHNR; CDR2 reads FQNEAQ (reference sequence). V shed 1 base and J shed 2 bases, with 7 bases lying between them. The CDR3 loop spans 14 amino acids. CDR3: CASSLGGATDTQYF. CDR3 sequence (DNA): TGTGCCAGCAGCTTAGGCGGCGCCACAGATACGCAGTATTTT.

V is TRBV27 and J is TRBJ2-7; TRBD1 agrees at 10 bases. The germline V gene encodes CDR1 MNHEY and CDR2 SMNVEV (reference sequence). The trim removed 7 bases at V and 5 bases at J, leaving 5 bases unmatched. The CDR3 spans 13 residues. The CDR3 nucleotides read TGTGCCAGCACGAGGACAGGGGGGCACGAGCAGTACTTC. As protein: CASTRTGGHEQYF.

This clone was observed a few times. The chain is built from TRBV27 and TRBJ2-7, with 10 bases identical to TRBD2. Germline CDR1 reads MNHEY; CDR2 reads SMNVEV (reference sequence). Germline trimming cut 2 bases from V and 12 bases from J; bases unmatched to any gene: 10. The CDR3 totals 14 residues. CDR3 region: CASSLLLAGAARYF. CDR3 bases: TGTGCCAGCAGTTTACTCCTAGCGGGAGCGGCGCGGTACTTC.

V gene TRBV7-3 combines with J gene TRBJ2-7, with D tentatively TRBD2 (5 bases). CDR1 and CDR2 (germline): SGHTA, FQGTGA. The V gene lost 2 bases and the J gene lost 7 bases, with 12 bases spanning the gap. The CDR3 runs to 13 residues. The chain's CDR3 is CASSLLFPGEQYF. CDR3 DNA sequence: TGTGCCAGCAGCTTATTATTCCCGGGGGAGCAGTACTTC.